This record covers a single T cell receptor (beta chain). The antigen remains undetermined. The data originate from a study of cytomegalovirus exposure and HLA in healthy donors. Broader study findings: The study put under 200 TCR beta chains on its list as cytomegalovirus-associated.

PCR involved 60 Vbeta and 13 Jbeta primers. Clones were sequenced by immunoSEQ multiplex PCR, and TCRdb holds only the in-frame ones, with some missing. The data hold tens of thousands of clones, with around 73% observed a single time. Losses at the gene ends were 0 bases for V and 0 bases for J; bases not matched to a gene: 2. The germline gives CDR1 SGHDT, CDR2 YYEEEE. CDR3 length: 15 residues. The V gene is TRBV5-6, the J gene TRBJ2-5, with TRBD2 identical over 7 bases. The specimen sequenced was PBMCs. The TCR originated in a man aged 50 to 59 in good health and CMV-seronegative. CDR3 in amino acids: CASSLDSGYQETQYF. The CDR3 region has the DNA TGTGCCAGCAGCTTGGATAGCGGGTACCAAGAGACCCAGTACTTC.